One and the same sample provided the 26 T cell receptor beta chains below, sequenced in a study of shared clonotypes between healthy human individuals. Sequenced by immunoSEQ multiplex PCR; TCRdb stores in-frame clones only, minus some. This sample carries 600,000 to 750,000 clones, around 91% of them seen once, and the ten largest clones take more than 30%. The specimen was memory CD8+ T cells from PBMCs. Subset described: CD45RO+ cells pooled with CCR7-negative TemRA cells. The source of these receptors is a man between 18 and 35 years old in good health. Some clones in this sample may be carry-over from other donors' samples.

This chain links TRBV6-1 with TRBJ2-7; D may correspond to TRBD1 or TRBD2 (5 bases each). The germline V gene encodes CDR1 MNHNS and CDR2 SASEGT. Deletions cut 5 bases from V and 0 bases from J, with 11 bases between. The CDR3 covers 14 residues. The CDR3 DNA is TGTGCCAGCAGTTCCCTCGGGGCCTCCTACGAGCAGTACTTC. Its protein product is CASSSLGASYEQYF.

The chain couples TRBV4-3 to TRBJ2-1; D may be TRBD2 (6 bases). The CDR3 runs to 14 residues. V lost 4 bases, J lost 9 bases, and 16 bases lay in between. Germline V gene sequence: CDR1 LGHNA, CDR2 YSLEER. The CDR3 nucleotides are TGCGCCAGCAGCCCGAGTAAGGGGAGGCGTGAGCAGTTCTTC. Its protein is CASSPSKGRREQFF.

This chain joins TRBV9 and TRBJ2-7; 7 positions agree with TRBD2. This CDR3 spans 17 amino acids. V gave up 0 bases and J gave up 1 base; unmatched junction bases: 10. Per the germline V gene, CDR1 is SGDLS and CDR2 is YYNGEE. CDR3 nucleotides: TGTGCCAGCAGCGTAGGTCTTGCGGCGGGAGCTTCCTACGAGCAGTACTTC. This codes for CASSVGLAAGASYEQYF.

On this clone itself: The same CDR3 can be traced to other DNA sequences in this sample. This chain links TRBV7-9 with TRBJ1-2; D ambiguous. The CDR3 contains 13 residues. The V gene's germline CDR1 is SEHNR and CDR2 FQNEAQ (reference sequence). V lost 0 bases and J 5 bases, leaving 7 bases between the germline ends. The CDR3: CASSLAGSYGYTF. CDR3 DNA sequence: TGTGCCAGCAGCTTAGCAGGGTCTTATGGCTACACCTTC.

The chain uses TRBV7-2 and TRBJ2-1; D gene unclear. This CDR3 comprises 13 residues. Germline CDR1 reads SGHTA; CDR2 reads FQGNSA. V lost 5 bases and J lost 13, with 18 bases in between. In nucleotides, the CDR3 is TGTGCCAGCAGCCCCACGTGGGGATCTTTTCAGTTCTTC. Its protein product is CASSPTWGSFQFF.

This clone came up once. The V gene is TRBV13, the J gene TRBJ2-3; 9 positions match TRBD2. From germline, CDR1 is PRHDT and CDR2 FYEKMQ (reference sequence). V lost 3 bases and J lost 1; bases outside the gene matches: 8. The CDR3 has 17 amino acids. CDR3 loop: CASSFRGGRAGTDTQYF. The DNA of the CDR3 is TGTGCCAGCAGCTTCCGGGGCGGGAGGGCCGGCACAGATACGCAGTATTTT. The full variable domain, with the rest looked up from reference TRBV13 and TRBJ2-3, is AAGVIQSPRHLIKEKRETATLKCYPIPRHDTVYWYQQGPGQDPQFLISFYEKMQSDKGSIPDRFSAQQFSDYHSELNMSSLELGDSALYFCASSFRGGRAGTDTQYFGPGTRLTVL.

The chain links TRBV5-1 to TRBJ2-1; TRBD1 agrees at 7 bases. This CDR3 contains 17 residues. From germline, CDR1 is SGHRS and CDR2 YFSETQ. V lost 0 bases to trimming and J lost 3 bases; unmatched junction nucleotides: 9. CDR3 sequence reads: CASSLEKDRQSYNEQFF. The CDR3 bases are TGCGCCAGCAGCTTGGAGAAGGACAGGCAAAGCTACAATGAGCAGTTCTTC.

The DNA for the CDR3 is TGTGCCAGCAGTTTTGGAGGTGATACCTACAATGAGCAGTTCTTC. It is translated as CASSFGGDTYNEQFF. The chain combines TRBV27 with TRBJ2-1, with D perhaps matching TRBD2 (5 bases). CDR1 and CDR2 from the germline V gene are MNHEY and SMNVEV (reference sequence). V was clipped by 3 bases and J by 2 bases, with 11 bases between them. This CDR3 spans 15 amino acids.

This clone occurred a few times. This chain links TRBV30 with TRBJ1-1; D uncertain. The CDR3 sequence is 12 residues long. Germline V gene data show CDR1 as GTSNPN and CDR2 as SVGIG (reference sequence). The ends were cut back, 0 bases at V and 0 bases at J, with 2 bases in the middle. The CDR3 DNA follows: TGTGCCTGGAGTGTAGTGAACACTGAAGCTTTCTTT. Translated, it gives CAWSVVNTEAFF. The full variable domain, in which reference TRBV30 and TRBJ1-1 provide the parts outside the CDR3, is SQTIHQWPATLVQPVGSPLSLECTVEGTSNPNLYWYRQAAGRGLQLLFYSVGIGQISSEVPQNLSASRPQDRQFILSSKKLLLSDSGFYLCAWSVVNTEAFFGQGTRLTVV.

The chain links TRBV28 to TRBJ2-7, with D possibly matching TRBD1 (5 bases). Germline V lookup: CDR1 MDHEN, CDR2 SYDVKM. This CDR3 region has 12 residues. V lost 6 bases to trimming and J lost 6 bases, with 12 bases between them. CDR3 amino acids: CASSPDRFEQYF. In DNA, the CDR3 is TGTGCCAGCAGCCCAGACAGATTCGAGCAGTACTTC.

The CDR3 region is CASNLVGYYGYTF. The CDR3 nucleotides read TGTGCCAGCAACTTAGTGGGGTACTATGGCTACACCTTC. The chain is built from TRBV5-4 and TRBJ1-2; D is unresolved. Germline V gene data show CDR1 as SGHNT and CDR2 as YYREEE (reference sequence). CDR3 length: 13 amino acids. V lost 6 bases and J lost 3, with 12 bases in between.

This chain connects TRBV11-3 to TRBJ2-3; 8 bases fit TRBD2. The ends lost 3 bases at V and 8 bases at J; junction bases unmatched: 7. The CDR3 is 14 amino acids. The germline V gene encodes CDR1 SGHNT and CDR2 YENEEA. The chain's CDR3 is CASSFGGAGATQYF. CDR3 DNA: TGTGCCAGCAGCTTTGGGGGAGCGGGAGCTACGCAGTATTTT.

In DNA, the CDR3 is TGTGCCAGCTCACTGGGACCCGGGACAGAAAGCTATGGCTACACCTTC. Protein: CASSLGPGTESYGYTF. This chain links TRBV18 with TRBJ1-2, with 7 bases aligning to TRBD1. After removal of 4 bases from V and 4 bases from J, the junction contained 12 bases not matched to a gene. CDR1 and CDR2 from the germline V gene are KGHSH and LQKENI. This CDR3 comprises 16 residues.

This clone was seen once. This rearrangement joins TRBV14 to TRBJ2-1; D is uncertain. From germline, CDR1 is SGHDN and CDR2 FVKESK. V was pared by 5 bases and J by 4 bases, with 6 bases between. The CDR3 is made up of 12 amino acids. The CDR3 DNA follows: TGTGCCAGCAGCGAAGTTTACAATGAGCAGTTCTTC. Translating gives CASSEVYNEQFF.

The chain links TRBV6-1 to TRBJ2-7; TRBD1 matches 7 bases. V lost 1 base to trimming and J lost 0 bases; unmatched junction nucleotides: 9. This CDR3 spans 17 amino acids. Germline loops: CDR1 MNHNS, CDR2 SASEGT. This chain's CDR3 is CASSEGVPGQFSYEQYF. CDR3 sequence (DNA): TGTGCCAGCAGTGAAGGGGTTCCGGGACAGTTCTCCTACGAGCAGTACTTC.

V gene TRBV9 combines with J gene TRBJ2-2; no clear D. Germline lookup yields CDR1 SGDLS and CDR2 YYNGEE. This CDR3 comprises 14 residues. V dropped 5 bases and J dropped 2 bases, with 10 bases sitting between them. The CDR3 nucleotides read TGTGCCAGCAGGAAAGGCAGAAACACCGGGGAGCTGTTTTTT. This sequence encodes CASRKGRNTGELFF. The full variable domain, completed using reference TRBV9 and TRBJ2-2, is DSGVTQTPKHLITATGQRVTLRCSPRSGDLSVYWYQQSLDQGLQFLIQYYNGEERAKGNILERFSAQQFPDLHSELNLSSLELGDSALYFCASRKGRNTGELFFGEGSRLTVL.

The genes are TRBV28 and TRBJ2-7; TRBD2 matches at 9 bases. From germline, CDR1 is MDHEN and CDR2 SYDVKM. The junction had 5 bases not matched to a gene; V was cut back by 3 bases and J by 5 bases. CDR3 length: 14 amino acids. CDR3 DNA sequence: TGTGCCAGCAGTTTTAGCGGGAGTCGCGACGAGCAGTACTTC. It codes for CASSFSGSRDEQYF.

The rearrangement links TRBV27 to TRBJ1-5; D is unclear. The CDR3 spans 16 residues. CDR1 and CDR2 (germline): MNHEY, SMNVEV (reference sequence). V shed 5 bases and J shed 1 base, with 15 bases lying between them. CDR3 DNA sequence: TGTGCCAGCAGTCTAAGCGGGGAACCGAGCAATCAGCCCCAGCATTTT. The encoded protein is CASSLSGEPSNQPQHF.

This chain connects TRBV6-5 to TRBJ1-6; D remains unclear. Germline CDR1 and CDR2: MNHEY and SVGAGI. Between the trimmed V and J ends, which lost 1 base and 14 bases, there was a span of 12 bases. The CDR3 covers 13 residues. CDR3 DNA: TGTGCCAGCAGTTACTATGGGGAGGGCACCCTCCACTTT. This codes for CASSYYGEGTLHF.

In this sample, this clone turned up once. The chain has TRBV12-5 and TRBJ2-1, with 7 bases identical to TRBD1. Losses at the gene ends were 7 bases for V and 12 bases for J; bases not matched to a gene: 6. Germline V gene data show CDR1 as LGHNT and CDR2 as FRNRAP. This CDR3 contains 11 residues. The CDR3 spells CASADRAAQFF. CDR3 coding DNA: TGTGCTAGTGCTGACAGGGCGGCGCAGTTCTTC.

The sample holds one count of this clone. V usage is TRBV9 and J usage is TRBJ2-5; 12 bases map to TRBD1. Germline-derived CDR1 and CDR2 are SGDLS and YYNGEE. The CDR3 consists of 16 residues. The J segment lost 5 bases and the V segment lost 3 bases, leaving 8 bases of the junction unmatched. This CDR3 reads CASSGGTGGPPETQYF. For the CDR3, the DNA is TGTGCCAGCAGCGGTGGGACAGGGGGCCCTCCGGAGACCCAGTACTTC.

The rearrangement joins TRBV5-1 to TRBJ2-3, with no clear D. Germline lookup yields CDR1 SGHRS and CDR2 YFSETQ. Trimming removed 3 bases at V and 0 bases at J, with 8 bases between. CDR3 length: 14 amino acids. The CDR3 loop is CASSWMESTDTQYF. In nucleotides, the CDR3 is TGCGCCAGCAGCTGGATGGAGAGCACAGATACGCAGTATTTT.

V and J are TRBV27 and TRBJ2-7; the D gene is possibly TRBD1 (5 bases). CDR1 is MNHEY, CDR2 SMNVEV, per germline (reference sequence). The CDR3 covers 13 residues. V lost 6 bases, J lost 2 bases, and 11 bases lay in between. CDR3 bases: TGTGCCAGCAGATTGGACACTACCTACGAGCAGTACTTC. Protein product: CASRLDTTYEQYF.

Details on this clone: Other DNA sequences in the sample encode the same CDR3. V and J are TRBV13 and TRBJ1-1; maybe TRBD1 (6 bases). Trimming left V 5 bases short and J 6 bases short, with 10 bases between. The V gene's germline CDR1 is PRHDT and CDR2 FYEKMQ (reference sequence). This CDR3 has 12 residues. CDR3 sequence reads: CASSEGGAEAFF. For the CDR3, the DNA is TGTGCCAGCAGCGAAGGGGGGGCTGAAGCTTTCTTT.

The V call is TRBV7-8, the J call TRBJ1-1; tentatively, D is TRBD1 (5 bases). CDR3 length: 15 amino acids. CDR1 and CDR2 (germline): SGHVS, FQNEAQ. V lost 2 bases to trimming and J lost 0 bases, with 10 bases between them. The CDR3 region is CASSLFRGLNTEAFF. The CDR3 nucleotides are TGTGCCAGCAGCTTATTTAGGGGTCTGAACACTGAAGCTTTCTTT.

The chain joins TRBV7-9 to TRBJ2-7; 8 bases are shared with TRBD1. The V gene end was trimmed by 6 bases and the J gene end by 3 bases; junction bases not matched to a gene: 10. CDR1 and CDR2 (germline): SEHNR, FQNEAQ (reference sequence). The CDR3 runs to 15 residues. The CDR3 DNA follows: TGTGCCAGCAGTCTCACAGGGGGAATCGGCTACGAGCAGTACTTC. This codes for CASSLTGGIGYEQYF. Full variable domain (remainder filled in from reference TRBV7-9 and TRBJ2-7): DTGVSQNPRHKITKRGQNVTFRCDPISEHNRLYWYRQTLGQGPEFLTYFQNEAQLEKSRLLSDRFSAERPKGSFSTLEIQRTEQGDSAMYLCASSLTGGIGYEQYFGPGTRLTVT.